Included here is one TCR beta chain sequence, with context. Its specificity is not known. This specimen comes from a study of T cells in localized non-small cell lung cancer. Germline assignment: CDR1 KGHSH and CDR2 LQKENI. This CDR3 has 15 residues. Trimming pared 1 base from V and 6 bases from J, leaving 15 bases between. Generated by immunoSEQ multiplex PCR, the TCRdb table keeps only in-frame clones and is missing some. The sample contains approximately 25,000 clones, less than 95% of which appear only once. The study, taken as a whole, reports: Longer overall survival was seen with higher T cell density measured in blood. Turning up in adjacent lung were a median approximately 60 of the top 100 tumor clones.

The sequence came from a woman aged 35 to 75 with stage I lung adenocarcinoma. The specimen comprised peripheral blood, sampled before any cancer treatment. This sequence joins TRBV18 and TRBJ1-1, with a possible D match to TRBD1 (6 bases). The CDR3 nucleotides read TGTGCCAGCTCACCACGGATTGGGGGCCCGGCTGAAGCTTTCTTT. Protein: CASSPRIGGPAEAFF. The full variable domain, with the rest looked up from reference TRBV18 and TRBJ1-1, is NAGVMQNPRHLVRRRGQEARLRCSPMKGHSHVYWYRQLPEEGLKFMVYLQKENIIDESGMPKERFSAEFPKEGPSILRIQQVVRGDSAAYFCASSPRIGGPAEAFFGQGTRLTVV.